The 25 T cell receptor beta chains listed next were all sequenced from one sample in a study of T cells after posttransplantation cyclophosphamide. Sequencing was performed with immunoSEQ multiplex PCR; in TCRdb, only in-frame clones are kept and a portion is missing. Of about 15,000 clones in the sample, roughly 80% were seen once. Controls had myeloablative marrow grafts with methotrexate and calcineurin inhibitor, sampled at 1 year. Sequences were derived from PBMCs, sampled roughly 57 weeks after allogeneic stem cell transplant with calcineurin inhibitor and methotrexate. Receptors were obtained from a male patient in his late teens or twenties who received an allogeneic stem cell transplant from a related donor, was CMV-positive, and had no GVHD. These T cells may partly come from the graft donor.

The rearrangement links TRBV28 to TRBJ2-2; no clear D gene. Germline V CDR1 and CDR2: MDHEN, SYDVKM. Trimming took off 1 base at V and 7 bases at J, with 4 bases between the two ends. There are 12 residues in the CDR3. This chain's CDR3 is CASSLSVGELFF. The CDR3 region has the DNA TGTGCCAGCAGTTTATCAGTCGGGGAGCTGTTTTTT.

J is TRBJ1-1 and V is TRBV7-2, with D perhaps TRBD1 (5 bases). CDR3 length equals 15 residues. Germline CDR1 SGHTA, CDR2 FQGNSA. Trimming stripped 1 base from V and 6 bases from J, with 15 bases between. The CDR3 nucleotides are TGTGCCAGCAGCTTAGGTGGCAGGGAAACGGCTGAAGCTTTCTTT. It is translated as CASSLGGRETAEAFF.

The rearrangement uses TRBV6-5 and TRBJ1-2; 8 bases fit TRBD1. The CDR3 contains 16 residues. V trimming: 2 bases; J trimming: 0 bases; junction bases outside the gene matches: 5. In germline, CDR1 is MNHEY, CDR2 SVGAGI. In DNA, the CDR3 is TGTGCCAGCAGTTACATCGGGACAGGAGCTAACTATGGCTACACCTTC. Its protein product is CASSYIGTGANYGYTF.

In nucleotides, the CDR3 is TGTGCCAGCAGTGAAGAGGTCGGAGGGCCGAATGAGCAGTTCTTC. Its protein is CASSEEVGGPNEQFF. J is TRBJ2-1 and V is TRBV6-1, with D perhaps TRBD2 (6 bases). Germline V gives CDR1 MNHNS, CDR2 SASEGT. The CDR3 is 15 amino acids. V was trimmed by 1 base and J by 7 bases, leaving 14 bases between them.

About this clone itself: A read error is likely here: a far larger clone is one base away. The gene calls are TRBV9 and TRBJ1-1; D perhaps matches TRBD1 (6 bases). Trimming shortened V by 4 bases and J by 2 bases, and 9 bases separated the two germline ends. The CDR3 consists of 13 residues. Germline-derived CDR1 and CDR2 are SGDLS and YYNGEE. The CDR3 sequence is CASSLQGNTEAFF. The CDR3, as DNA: TGTGCCAGCAGCCTACAGGGAAACACTGAAGCTTTCTTT.

DNA of the CDR3: TGTGCCTGGACGGCGGGTAGCAATCAGCCCCAGCATTTT. Translating it yields CAWTAGSNQPQHF. V and J are TRBV30 and TRBJ1-5, with D unclear. V lost 4 bases, J lost 0 bases, and 7 bases lay in between. The CDR3 loop spans 13 amino acids. From germline, CDR1 is GTSNPN and CDR2 SVGIG (reference sequence).

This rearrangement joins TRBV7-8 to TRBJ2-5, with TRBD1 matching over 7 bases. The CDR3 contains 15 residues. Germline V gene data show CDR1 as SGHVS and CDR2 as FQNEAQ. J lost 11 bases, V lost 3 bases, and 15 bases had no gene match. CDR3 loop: CASSLIQMGPGGQYF. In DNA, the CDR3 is TGTGCCAGCAGCTTGATTCAGATGGGACCAGGGGGTCAGTACTTC.

CDR3 nucleotide sequence: TGCGCCAGCAGCCTCCCGGGGACTAGCGGGAGTGATGAGCAGTTCTTC. It codes for CASSLPGTSGSDEQFF. The chain carries TRBV5-1 and TRBJ2-1; 14 bases fit TRBD2. After removal of 4 bases from V and 8 bases from J, the junction contained 8 bases not matched to a gene. The CDR3 sequence is 16 residues long. Germline V gene sequence: CDR1 SGHRS, CDR2 YFSETQ.

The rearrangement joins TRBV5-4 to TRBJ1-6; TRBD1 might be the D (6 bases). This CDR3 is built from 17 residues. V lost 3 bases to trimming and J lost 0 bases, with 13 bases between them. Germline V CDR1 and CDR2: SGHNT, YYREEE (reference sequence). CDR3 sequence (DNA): TGTGCCAGCAGCTCACCAGGACAGAGCTCCTATAATTCACCCCTCCACTTT. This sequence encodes CASSSPGQSSYNSPLHF.

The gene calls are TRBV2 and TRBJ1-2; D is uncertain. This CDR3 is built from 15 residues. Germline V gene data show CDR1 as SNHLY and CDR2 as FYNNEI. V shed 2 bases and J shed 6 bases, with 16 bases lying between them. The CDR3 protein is CASSETRPGIHGYTF. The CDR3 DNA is TGTGCCAGCAGTGAAACCCGGCCCGGGATCCATGGCTACACCTTC.

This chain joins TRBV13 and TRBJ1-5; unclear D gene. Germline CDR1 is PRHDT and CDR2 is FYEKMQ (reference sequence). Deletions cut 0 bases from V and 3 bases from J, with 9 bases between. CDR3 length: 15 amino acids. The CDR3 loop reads CASSLGRGSNQPQHF. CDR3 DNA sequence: TGTGCCAGCAGCTTAGGCAGAGGATCCAATCAGCCCCAGCATTTT.

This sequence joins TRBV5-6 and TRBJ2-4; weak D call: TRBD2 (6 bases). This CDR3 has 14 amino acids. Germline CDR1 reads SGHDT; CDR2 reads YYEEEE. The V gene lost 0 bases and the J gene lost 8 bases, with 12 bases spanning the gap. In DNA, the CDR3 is TGTGCCAGCAGCTTGGGCGGGGTTACGGACATTCAGTACTTC. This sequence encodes CASSLGGVTDIQYF.

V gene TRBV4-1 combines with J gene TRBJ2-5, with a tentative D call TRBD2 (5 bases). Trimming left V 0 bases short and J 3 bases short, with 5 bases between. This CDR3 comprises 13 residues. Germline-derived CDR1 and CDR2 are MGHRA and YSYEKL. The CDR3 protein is CASSQEREETQYF. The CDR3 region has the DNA TGCGCCAGCAGCCAAGAGCGGGAAGAGACCCAGTACTTC.

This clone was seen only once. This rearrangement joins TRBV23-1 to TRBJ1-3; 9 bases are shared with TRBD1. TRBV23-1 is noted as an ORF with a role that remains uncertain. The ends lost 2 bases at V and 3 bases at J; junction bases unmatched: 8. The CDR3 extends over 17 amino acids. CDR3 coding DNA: TGCGCCAGCAGTCAACAAACAGGGACAGGGATTGGAAACACCATATATTTT. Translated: CASSQQTGTGIGNTIYF.

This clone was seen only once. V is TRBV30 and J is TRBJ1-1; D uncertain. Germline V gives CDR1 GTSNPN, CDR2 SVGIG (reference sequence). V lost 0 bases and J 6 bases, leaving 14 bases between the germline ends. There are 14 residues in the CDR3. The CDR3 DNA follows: TGTGCCTGGAGTGTACTTGAGGCCCGGGCTGAAGCTTTCTTT. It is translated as CAWSVLEARAEAFF.

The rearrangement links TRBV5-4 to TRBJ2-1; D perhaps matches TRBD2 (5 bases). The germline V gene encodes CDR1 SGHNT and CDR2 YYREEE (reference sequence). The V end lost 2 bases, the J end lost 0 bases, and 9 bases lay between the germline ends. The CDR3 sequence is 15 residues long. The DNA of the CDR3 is TGTGCCAGCAGCTTAGGGAGCAACTCCTACAATGAGCAGTTCTTC. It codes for CASSLGSNSYNEQFF.

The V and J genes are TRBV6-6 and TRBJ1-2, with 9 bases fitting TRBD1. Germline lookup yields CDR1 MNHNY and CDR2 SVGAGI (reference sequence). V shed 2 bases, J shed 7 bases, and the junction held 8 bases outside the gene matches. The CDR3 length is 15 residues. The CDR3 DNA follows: TGTGCCAGCAGTTACGCCAAAACAGGGGGCAGTGGCTACACCTTC. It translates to CASSYAKTGGSGYTF.

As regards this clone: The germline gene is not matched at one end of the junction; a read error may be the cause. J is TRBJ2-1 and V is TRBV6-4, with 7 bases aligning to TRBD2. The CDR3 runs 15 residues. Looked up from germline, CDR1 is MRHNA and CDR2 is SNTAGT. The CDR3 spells CASRPSSGDYSEQFF. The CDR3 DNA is TGTGCCAGCAGACCCTCTAGCGGAGACTACAGTGAGCAGTTCTTC.

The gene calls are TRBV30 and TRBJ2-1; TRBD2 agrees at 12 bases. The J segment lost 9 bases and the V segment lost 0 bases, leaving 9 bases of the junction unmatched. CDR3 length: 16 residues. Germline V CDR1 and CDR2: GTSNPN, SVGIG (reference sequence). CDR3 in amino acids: CAWSVHASGRASEQFF. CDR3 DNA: TGTGCCTGGAGTGTACATGCTAGCGGGAGGGCCAGTGAGCAGTTCTTC. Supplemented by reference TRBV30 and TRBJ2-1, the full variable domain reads SQTIHQWPATLVQPVGSPLSLECTVEGTSNPNLYWYRQAAGRGLQLLFYSVGIGQISSEVPQNLSASRPQDRQFILSSKKLLLSDSGFYLCAWSVHASGRASEQFFGPGTRLTVL.

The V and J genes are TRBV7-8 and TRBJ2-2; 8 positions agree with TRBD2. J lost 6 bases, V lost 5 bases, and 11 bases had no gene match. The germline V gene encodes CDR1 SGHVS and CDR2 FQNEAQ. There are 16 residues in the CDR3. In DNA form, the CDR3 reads TGTGCCAGCAGCCTAACTGCGGGGGGTGTAGCCGGGGAGCTGTTTTTT. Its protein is CASSLTAGGVAGELFF.

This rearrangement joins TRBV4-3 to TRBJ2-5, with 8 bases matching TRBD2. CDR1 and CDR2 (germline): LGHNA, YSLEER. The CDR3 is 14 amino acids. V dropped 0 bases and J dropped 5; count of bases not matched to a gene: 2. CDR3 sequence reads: CASSQDGGRETQYF. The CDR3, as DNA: TGCGCCAGCAGCCAAGACGGCGGGAGGGAGACCCAGTACTTC.

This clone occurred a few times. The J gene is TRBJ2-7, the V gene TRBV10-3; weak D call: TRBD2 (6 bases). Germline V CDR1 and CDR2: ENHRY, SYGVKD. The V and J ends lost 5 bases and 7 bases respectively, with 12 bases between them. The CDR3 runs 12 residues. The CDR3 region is CAISMTRGEQYF. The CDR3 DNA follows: TGTGCCATCAGTATGACTAGAGGTGAGCAGTACTTC.

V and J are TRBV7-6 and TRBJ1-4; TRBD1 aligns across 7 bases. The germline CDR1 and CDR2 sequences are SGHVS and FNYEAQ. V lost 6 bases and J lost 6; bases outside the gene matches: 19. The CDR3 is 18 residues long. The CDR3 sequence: CASSSPTTDRRAYEKLFF. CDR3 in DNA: TGTGCCAGCAGTTCGCCGACTACGGACAGGCGGGCCTATGAAAAACTGTTTTTT. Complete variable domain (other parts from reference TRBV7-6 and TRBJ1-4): GAGVSQSPRYKVTKRGQDVALRCDPISGHVSLYWYRQALGQGPEFLTYFNYEAQQDKSGLPNDRFSAERPEGSISTLTIQRTEQRDSAMYRCASSSPTTDRRAYEKLFFGSGTQLSVL.

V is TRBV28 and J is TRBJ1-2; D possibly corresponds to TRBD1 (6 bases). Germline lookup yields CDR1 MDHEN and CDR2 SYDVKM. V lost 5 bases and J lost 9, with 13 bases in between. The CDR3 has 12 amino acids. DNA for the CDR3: TGTGCCAGCAGTCGGACAGCCTTCAGCTACACCTTC. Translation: CASSRTAFSYTF.

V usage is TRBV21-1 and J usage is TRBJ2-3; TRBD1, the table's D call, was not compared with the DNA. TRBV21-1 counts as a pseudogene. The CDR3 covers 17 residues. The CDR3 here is CASSKGVRTGGWDTQYF. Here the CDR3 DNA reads TGTGCCAGCAGCAAAGGGGTACGGACAGGGGGCTGGGATACGCAGTATTTT.